One sample yielded the 19 T cell receptor beta chains listed below, sequenced in a study of blood T cell repertoires in COVID-19. Repertoires were generated with immunoSEQ multiplex PCR, while TCRdb's copy carries only in-frame clones and drops some. The sample holds about 340,000 clones, around 83% seen once. The sample comprised peripheral blood. These receptor sequences come from a young man with active or convalescent COVID-19.

The V gene is TRBV21-1, the J gene TRBJ2-5; the listed D gene, TRBD1, was not tested against the DNA. TRBV21-1 counts as a pseudogene. CDR3 length: 12 amino acids. CDR3 in amino acids: CAKKMSGFGRNF. DNA of the CDR3: TGTGCCAAGAAAATGTCAGGGTTCGGCCGGAACTTC.

The chain carries TRBV4-3 and TRBJ1-2; D gene ambiguous. CDR3 size: 17 residues. Trimming removed 0 bases at V and 2 bases at J, with 16 bases between. The germline CDR1 and CDR2 sequences are LGHNA and YSLEER. The CDR3 DNA follows: TGCGCCAGCAGCCAAGATCGGCAAGGACTCCTAAACTATGGCTACACCTTC. It is translated as CASSQDRQGLLNYGYTF.

The genes are TRBV18 and TRBJ2-1, with TRBD2 identical over 8 bases. With 5 bases clipped from V and 2 bases from J, the junction kept 17 bases outside the gene matches. There are 19 residues in the CDR3. Germline CDR1 and CDR2: KGHSH and LQKENI. In DNA form, the CDR3 reads TGTGCCAGCTCATTCCCTAGGGAGCGGGGGCCGACCGCCTACAATGAGCAGTTCTTC. Protein sequence: CASSFPRERGPTAYNEQFF.

This chain connects TRBV28 to TRBJ1-5; the match to TRBD1 covers 7 bases. V was pared by 5 bases and J by 6 bases, with 10 bases of the junction left unmatched. The CDR3 spans 15 residues. Germline loops: CDR1 MDHEN, CDR2 SYDVKM. The CDR3 DNA sequence: TGTGCCAGCAGTGCCGGGACAGTCGTTTCTCAGCCCCAGCATTTT. Protein product: CASSAGTVVSQPQHF.

The chain employs TRBV19 and TRBJ2-7; perhaps TRBD1 as D (5 bases). V lost 5 bases and J 8 bases, leaving 10 bases between the germline ends. Germline CDR1 LNHDA, CDR2 SQIVND (reference sequence). The CDR3 is made up of 11 amino acids. The CDR3 protein is CASSLQGKQYF. The CDR3 region has the DNA TGTGCCAGTAGTCTGCAGGGAAAGCAGTACTTC. The full variable domain, in which reference TRBV19 and TRBJ2-7 provide the parts outside the CDR3, is DGGITQSPKYLFRKEGQNVTLSCEQNLNHDAMYWYRQDPGQGLRLIYYSQIVNDFQKGDIAEGYSVSREKKESFPLTVTSAQKNPTAFYLCASSLQGKQYFGPGTRLTVT.

This chain links TRBV7-8 with TRBJ2-5, with D unresolved. CDR1 and CDR2 from the germline V gene are SGHVS and FQNEAQ. There are 13 residues in the CDR3. The V end was cut by 2 bases, the J end by 4 bases, with 8 bases between. The CDR3 spells CASSLSPPETQYF. Written as DNA, the CDR3 is TGTGCCAGCAGCTTATCCCCTCCAGAGACCCAGTACTTC. The variable domain in full, with the rest retrieved from reference TRBV7-8 and TRBJ2-5, is GAGVSQSPRYKVAKRGQDVALRCDPISGHVSLFWYQQALGQGPEFLTYFQNEAQLDKSGLPSDRFFAERPEGSVSTLKIQRTQQEDSAVYLCASSLSPPETQYFGPGTRLLVL.

The V call is TRBV19, the J call TRBJ1-4, with TRBD1 as a possible D gene (6 bases). V was trimmed by 4 bases and J by 8 bases, leaving 11 bases between them. CDR1 is LNHDA, CDR2 SQIVND, per germline (reference sequence). CDR3 size: 13 residues. CDR3 DNA: TGTGCCAGTAGTACCCCGGGACAAGAAAAACTGTTTTTT. Translated, it gives CASSTPGQEKLFF.

This clone occurred a few times. The V gene is TRBV7-9, the J gene TRBJ2-1; 10 bases agree with TRBD2. Trimming removed 2 bases from V and 5 bases from J; junction bases left unmatched: 3. There are 15 residues in the CDR3. In germline, CDR1 is SEHNR, CDR2 FQNEAQ (reference sequence). The CDR3 sequence is CASSLTSGVNNEQFF. The CDR3 DNA is TGTGCCAGCAGCTTAACTAGCGGGGTTAACAATGAGCAGTTCTTC. Using reference TRBV7-9 and TRBJ2-1 for the parts outside the CDR3, the full variable domain is DTGVSQNPRHKITKRGQNVTFRCDPISEHNRLYWYRQTLGQGPEFLTYFQNEAQLEKSRLLSDRFSAERPKGSFSTLEIQRTEQGDSAMYLCASSLTSGVNNEQFFGPGTRLTVL.

The V call is TRBV5-4, the J call TRBJ1-1; a possible D gene is TRBD1 (5 bases). CDR3 length: 15 amino acids. Trimming pared 3 bases from V and 1 base from J, leaving 13 bases between. CDR1 and CDR2 (germline): SGHNT, YYREEE (reference sequence). The CDR3: CASSSSARANTEAFF. The CDR3 DNA follows: TGTGCCAGCAGCTCCTCAGCCAGGGCGAACACTGAAGCTTTCTTT.

The rearrangement uses TRBV19 and TRBJ2-3, with 7 bases identical to TRBD1. CDR1 and CDR2 from the germline V gene are LNHDA and SQIVND (reference sequence). The CDR3 covers 14 residues. The J segment lost 2 bases and the V segment lost 4 bases, leaving 3 bases of the junction unmatched. CDR3 region: CASSKGQTTDTQYF. CDR3 DNA sequence: TGTGCCAGTAGTAAGGGACAGACCACAGATACGCAGTATTTT. The whole variable domain, filled in from reference TRBV19 and TRBJ2-3, reads DGGITQSPKYLFRKEGQNVTLSCEQNLNHDAMYWYRQDPGQGLRLIYYSQIVNDFQKGDIAEGYSVSREKKESFPLTVTSAQKNPTAFYLCASSKGQTTDTQYFGPGTRLTVL.

The genes are TRBV3-1 (or the pseudogene TRBV3-2) and TRBJ1-2, with TRBD1 matching over 7 bases. Germline trimming cut 4 bases from V and 2 bases from J; bases unmatched to any gene: 4. CDR1 LGHDT and CDR2 YNNKEL come from the germline V gene (reference sequence). The CDR3 spans 14 residues. The CDR3 region has the DNA TGTGCCAGCAGCCCAGAGACAGGGAACTATGGCTACACCTTC. The encoded protein is CASSPETGNYGYTF.

This clone was seen only a few times. V is TRBV28 and J is TRBJ2-2, with D possibly being TRBD1 (6 bases). This CDR3 is 15 amino acids long. The V gene lost 10 bases and the J gene lost 4 bases, with 19 bases spanning the gap. Germline CDR1 is MDHEN and CDR2 is SYDVKM. The CDR3 loop reads CATQWTADPTGELFF. The DNA for the CDR3 is TGTGCCACCCAGTGGACAGCGGATCCCACCGGGGAGCTGTTTTTT.

This clone was counted once. V gene TRBV29-1 combines with J gene TRBJ2-1; TRBD2 agrees at 9 bases. Germline CDR1 is SQVTM and CDR2 is ANQGSEA. The CDR3 totals 13 residues. Germline trimming cut 7 bases from V and 1 base from J; bases unmatched to any gene: 2. The CDR3 DNA reads as TGCAGCGGTAGCGGGAGATCCTACAATGAGCAGTTCTTC. Encoded protein: CSGSGRSYNEQFF.

The chain uses TRBV5-1 and TRBJ1-1; D is uncertain. CDR1 and CDR2 from the germline V gene are SGHRS and YFSETQ. Trimming removed 2 bases from V and 3 bases from J, with 17 bases in between. The CDR3 is 16 residues long. CDR3 protein: CASSLGKFGVDTEAFF. Here the CDR3 DNA reads TGCGCCAGCAGCTTAGGAAAATTCGGGGTAGACACTGAAGCTTTCTTT.

This clone was picked up a small number of times. The V and J genes are TRBV5-6 and TRBJ2-5, with 8 bases matching TRBD1. CDR3 length: 16 amino acids. With 4 bases clipped from V and 4 bases from J, the junction kept 12 bases outside the gene matches. CDR1 and CDR2 (germline): SGHDT, YYEEEE. The CDR3 region is CASSVGTGLAVETQYF. CDR3 sequence (DNA): TGTGCCAGCAGCGTGGGGACAGGACTCGCGGTAGAGACCCAGTACTTC. Supplemented by reference TRBV5-6 and TRBJ2-5, the full variable domain reads DAGVTQSPTHLIKTRGQQVTLRCSPKSGHDTVSWYQQALGQGPQFIFQYYEEEERQRGNFPDRFSGHQFPNYSSELNVNALLLGDSALYLCASSVGTGLAVETQYFGPGTRLLVL.

The genes are TRBV7-2 and TRBJ2-1; D possibly corresponds to TRBD2 (5 bases). Trimming cost V 5 bases and J 10 bases, with 24 bases left between them. The CDR3 extends over 16 amino acids. CDR1 is SGHTA and CDR2 is FQGNSA in the germline V gene. CDR3 in DNA: TGTGCCAGCAGCCCGGAGGACCTTCTCTTGGGGAGAGAGCAGTTCTTC. Protein sequence: CASSPEDLLLGREQFF. The complete variable domain, with remaining parts taken from reference TRBV7-2 and TRBJ2-1, reads GAGVSQSPSNKVTEKGKDVELRCDPISGHTALYWYRQSLGQGLEFLIYFQGNSAPDKSGLPSDRFSAERTGGSVSTLTIQRTQQEDSAVYLCASSPEDLLLGREQFFGPGTRLTVL.

The chain uses TRBV28 and TRBJ2-7; D gene uncertain. Germline CDR1 MDHEN, CDR2 SYDVKM. Deletions cut 4 bases from V and 6 bases from J, with 13 bases between. The CDR3 is 13 amino acids. This CDR3 reads CASSSPPRGEQYF. CDR3 nucleotides: TGTGCCAGCAGTTCCCCCCCCCGAGGCGAGCAGTACTTC.

The V and J genes are TRBV7-3 and TRBJ2-2, with D possibly TRBD2 on 7 matching bases. Deletions cut 2 bases from V and 5 bases from J, with 24 bases between. Germline-derived CDR1 and CDR2 are SGHTA and FQGTGA. The CDR3 contains 19 residues. The CDR3 protein is CASSLYSPGGSSSTGELFF. The CDR3 nucleotides are TGTGCCAGCAGCTTATATAGTCCGGGGGGCTCGTCCTCGACCGGGGAGCTGTTTTTT.

The V gene is TRBV30, the J gene TRBJ1-6, with a tentative D call TRBD1 (5 bases). Germline lookup yields CDR1 GTSNPN and CDR2 SVGIG (reference sequence). This CDR3 is 16 amino acids long. Trimming took 0 bases from V and 7 from J, leaving 16 bases between them. As DNA, the CDR3 is TGTGCCTGGAGTGTACGGGGGAGTATTAAAAATTCACCCCTCCACTTT. This sequence encodes CAWSVRGSIKNSPLHF.